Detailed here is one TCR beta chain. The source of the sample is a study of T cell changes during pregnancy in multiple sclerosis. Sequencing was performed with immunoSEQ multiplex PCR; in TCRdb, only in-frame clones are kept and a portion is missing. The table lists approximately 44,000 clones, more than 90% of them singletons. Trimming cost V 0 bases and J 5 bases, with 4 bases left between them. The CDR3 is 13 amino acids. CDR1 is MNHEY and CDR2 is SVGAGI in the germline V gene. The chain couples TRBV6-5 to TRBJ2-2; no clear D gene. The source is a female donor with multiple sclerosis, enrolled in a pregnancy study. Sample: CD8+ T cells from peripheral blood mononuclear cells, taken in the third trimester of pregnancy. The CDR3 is CASSYSETGELFF. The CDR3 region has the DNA TGTGCCAGCAGTTACTCGGAGACCGGGGAGCTGTTTTTT.